This entry concerns a single T cell receptor (beta chain). V was shortened by 1 base and J by 0 bases, with 7 bases between the two germline ends. CDR1 is SGHAT, CDR2 FQNNGV, per germline. The CDR3 is 16 residues long. The source of the sample is a study of patients and donors after allogeneic stem cell transplantation. MiXCR, run by TCRdb on the RT-PCR reads, gives a single entry per CDR3 protein. The sample lists 800,000 to 1,000,000 distinct CDR3 sequences, roughly 17% occurring once. The TCR sequence derives from a human donor who was either an allogeneic HSCT recipient or a stem cell or donor lymphocyte infusion donor (not recorded which). It is not recorded whose cells these are; they may come from a transplant donor. The J gene is TRBJ1-6, the V gene TRBV11-2; unclear D gene. The sample comprised blood, either unsorted or a sorted T cell fraction (not recorded which). The CDR3 sequence: CASSLGRRSYNSPLHF. Here the CDR3 DNA reads TGTGCCAGCAGCTTAGGGAGGCGCTCCTATAATTCACCCCTCCACTTT.